The rows below give T cell receptor beta chains drawn from one sample of a study of a mutant IDH1 vaccine in newly diagnosed glioma. These receptors' antigens are unknown. Generated by immunoSEQ multiplex PCR, the TCRdb table keeps only in-frame clones and is missing some. The data show 75,000 to 80,000 clones, approximately 85% seen once. This specimen was PBMCs, taken from a glioma patient whose treatment included an IDH1 peptide vaccine. These receptors all stem from a woman aged 50 to 65 with glioma. Both conserved end residues are part of each CDR3. The order of the fields is J gene, V gene, D gene, clone size, CDR3 protein, CDR3 DNA. A D gene is named only where the DNA matches it firmly. Rows may omit the clone size; those that give it use once, few, many or a size class.

TRBJ2-7 TRBV15 NA NA CATSRTSQAEQYF TGTGCCACCAGTCGGACATCTCAAGCCGAGCAGTACTTC
TRBJ1-5 TRBV5-1 TRBD1 NA CASSLQGAGQPQHF TGCGCCAGCAGCTTACAGGGGGCCGGTCAGCCCCAGCATTTT
TRBJ1-6 TRBV4-1 NA NA CASSPPTGGDYSPLHF TGCGCCAGCAGCCCTCCCACAGGTGGGGATTATTCACCCCTCCACTTT
TRBJ2-1 TRBV7-3 NA NA CASSLRNSYNEQFF TGTGCCAGCAGCTTGAGAAACTCCTACAATGAGCAGTTCTTC
TRBJ1-1 TRBV29-1 NA NA CSVDERGGAVEAFF TGCAGCGTTGACGAGCGGGGGGGCGCGGTAGAAGCTTTCTTT
TRBJ2-3 TRBV5-1 TRBD1 NA CASSITGGGTDTQYF TGCGCCAGCAGCATCACAGGGGGCGGCACAGATACGCAGTATTTT
TRBJ2-7 TRBV7-9 NA NA CASSLWGVHEQYF TGTGCCAGCAGCTTATGGGGGGTCCACGAGCAGTACTTC
TRBJ2-7 TRBV28 TRBD2 NA CASSLQASGYYEQYF TGTGCCAGCAGTTTACAGGCTAGCGGTTACTACGAGCAGTACTTC
TRBJ1-6 TRBV6-1 TRBD1 NA CASIDRVRDSPLHF TGTGCCAGCATAGACAGGGTTCGGGATTCACCCCTCCACTTT
TRBJ1-5 TRBV7-9 NA once CASSFRGGGDEPQHF TGTGCCAGCAGCTTCAGGGGTGGGGGGGATGAGCCCCAGCATTTT
TRBJ2-3 TRBV2 TRBD2 NA CASRGGTDTQYF TGTGCCAGCAGGGGAGGGACAGATACGCAGTATTTT
TRBJ2-7 TRBV30 NA once CAWARLFRDEQYF TGTGCCTGGGCACGACTGTTTAGGGACGAGCAGTACTTC
TRBJ2-3 TRBV6-6 TRBD2 NA CASSYPWDYPQYF TGTGCCAGCAGTTACCCCTGGGACTATCCGCAGTATTTT